The 10 T cell receptor beta chains presented below share a single source sample, sequenced in a study of identical twins. TCRdb called the 5' RACE reads again in MiXCR, with one record for every CDR3 protein. The sample holds 690,000 or so distinct CDR3 sequences, more than 6.5% seen once. The same specimen was also included in a second study, on yellow fever vaccine responses in identical twins.

The source material was PBMCs. The receptors were gathered from a woman aged 18-30 years in good health.

V and J are TRBV28 and TRBJ2-7; D is ambiguous. Germline V gene lookup returns CDR1 MDHEN and CDR2 SYDVKM. The CDR3 is made up of 12 amino acids. The V end was cut by 5 bases, the J end by 5 bases, with 10 bases between. CDR3 DNA sequence: TGTGCCAGCAGTACACCTTACCACGAGCAGTACTTC. Translated, it gives CASSTPYHEQYF. The full variable domain, rest sourced from reference TRBV28 and TRBJ2-7, is DVKVTQSSRYLVKRTGEKVFLECVQDMDHENMFWYRQDPGLGLRLIYFSYDVKMKEKGDIPEGYSVSREKKERFSLILESASTNQTSMYLCASSTPYHEQYFGPGTRLTVT.

This clonotype was seen once. The rearrangement links TRBV2 to TRBJ2-5, with a tentative D call TRBD2 (5 bases). The V end lost 4 bases, the J end lost 4 bases, and 13 bases lay between the germline ends. Germline values: CDR1 SNHLY, CDR2 FYNNEI. CDR3 size: 14 residues. Here the CDR3 DNA reads TGTGCCAGCAGTGGCGGGTTATCCGGAGAGACCCAGTACTTC. Its translation: CASSGGLSGETQYF.

The chain has TRBV2 and TRBJ1-2, with 8 bases that match TRBD1. Per germline, CDR1 SNHLY and CDR2 FYNNEI. V dropped 9 bases and J dropped 7; count of bases not matched to a gene: 7. CDR3 length equals 12 residues. CDR3 loop: CARRTGRGGYTF. CDR3 DNA: TGTGCCAGGCGGACAGGGCGGGGTGGCTACACCTTC.

The rearrangement links TRBV7-8 to TRBJ2-5, with D perhaps TRBD1 (7 bases). V dropped 5 bases and J dropped 2 bases, with 18 bases sitting between them. CDR3 length: 16 residues. The germline CDR1 and CDR2 sequences are SGHVS and FQNEAQ. Here the CDR3 DNA reads TGTGCCAGCAGCGCCGGGACAGCGGGTCTTCAAGAGACCCAGTACTTC. It specifies CASSAGTAGLQETQYF.

The chain combines TRBV25-1 with TRBJ2-3; D is unclear. The germline CDR1 and CDR2 sequences are MGHDK and SYGVNS. This CDR3 region has 13 residues. V dropped 8 bases and J dropped 7 bases, with 16 bases sitting between them. CDR3 sequence (DNA): TGTGCCAGCCGCCCCGAAGGAGATTATACGCAGTATTTT. This encodes CASRPEGDYTQYF.

The rearrangement uses TRBV29-1 and TRBJ2-3; no clear D. The CDR3 spans 13 residues. CDR1 and CDR2 (germline): SQVTM, ANQGSEA. This CDR3 reads CSNLRANSDTQYF. For the CDR3, the DNA is TGCAGTAACCTCCGGGCCAATTCAGATACGCAGTATTTT.

This clonotype turned up a few times. CDR3 sequence: CASSSSQGVEAFF. CDR3 in DNA: TGTGCCAGCAGTTCAAGCCAGGGCGTTGAAGCTTTCTTT. The chain carries TRBV12-3 or TRBV12-4 and TRBJ1-1; TRBD1 is a possible D gene (5 bases). This CDR3 region has 13 residues. The ends were cut back, 4 bases at V and 7 bases at J, with 13 bases in the middle.

This clonotype was seen a handful of times. This chain links TRBV7-9 with TRBJ1-2; D is uncertain. V shed 5 bases and J shed 0 bases, with 13 bases lying between them. The CDR3 runs to 15 residues. Germline-derived CDR1 and CDR2 are SEHNR and FQNEAQ (reference sequence). The CDR3, as DNA: TGTGCCAGCAGCCCGACTACGGGAACTAACTATGGCTACACCTTC. Translated, it gives CASSPTTGTNYGYTF.

A few counts support this clonotype. The chain carries TRBV6-2 or TRBV6-3 and TRBJ2-7; the D is unclear. Trimming stripped 0 bases from V and 0 bases from J, with 9 bases between. The V gene's germline CDR1 is MNHEY and CDR2 SVGEGT. The CDR3 spans 15 residues. CDR3 sequence: CASSYSSRSSYEQYF. The CDR3, as DNA: TGTGCCAGCAGTTACTCTTCTAGGAGCTCCTACGAGCAGTACTTC.

With regard to this clonotype: An end of the junction differs from the germline gene, which may be a read error. The chain links TRBV20-1 to TRBJ2-5; TRBD2 agrees at 8 bases. This CDR3 comprises 15 residues. Germline-derived CDR1 and CDR2 are DFQATT and SNEGSKA (reference sequence). The DNA for the CDR3 is TGCTGTGCTAGAGTCCGCGGGGGGAACCAAGAGACCCAGTACTTC. This translates into CCARVRGGNQETQYF.